This passage covers 28 T cell receptor beta chains from one sample sequenced in a study of OX40 agonist ivuxolimab in advanced cancers. Produced via immunoSEQ multiplex PCR; TCRdb's table is partial and in-frame only. Of roughly 120,000 clones in the sample, less than 95% were seen once. This sample comprised CD4+ or CD8+ T cells sorted from blood, obtained in a trial of the OX40 agonist ivuxolimab. These TCRs come from an adult with an advanced solid tumor such as melanoma, head and neck, liver or kidney cancer.

This chain uses TRBV4-1 with TRBJ2-1; maybe TRBD2 (6 bases). V was clipped by 1 base and J by 2 bases, with 12 bases between them. The CDR3 is made up of 16 amino acids. Germline loops: CDR1 MGHRA, CDR2 YSYEKL. The CDR3 is CASSQVPAGAYNEQFF. CDR3 DNA: TGCGCCAGCAGCCAAGTGCCAGCGGGCGCCTACAATGAGCAGTTCTTC.

This chain connects TRBV9 to TRBJ1-4, with D possibly matching TRBD1 (5 bases). V lost 0 bases and J 2 bases, leaving 20 bases between the germline ends. CDR1 SGDLS and CDR2 YYNGEE come from the germline V gene. This CDR3 contains 19 residues. CDR3 protein: CASSVGGRQGPQTNEKLFF. DNA of the CDR3: TGTGCCAGCAGCGTAGGTGGTCGGCAGGGACCCCAGACTAATGAAAAACTGTTTTTT. The complete variable domain, with remaining parts taken from reference TRBV9 and TRBJ1-4, reads DSGVTQTPKHLITATGQRVTLRCSPRSGDLSVYWYQQSLDQGLQFLIQYYNGEERAKGNILERFSAQQFPDLHSELNLSSLELGDSALYFCASSVGGRQGPQTNEKLFFGSGTQLSVL.

The gene calls are TRBV6-5 and TRBJ1-1; D might be TRBD1 (5 bases). The CDR3 totals 15 residues. Germline V gene sequence: CDR1 MNHEY, CDR2 SVGAGI. Trimming removed 5 bases from V and 0 bases from J, with 13 bases in between. The CDR3 loop reads CASSGDGILNTEAFF. In DNA, the CDR3 is TGTGCCAGCAGTGGGGACGGTATTCTGAACACTGAAGCTTTCTTT.

The rearrangement links TRBV7-3 to TRBJ2-1, with D perhaps TRBD1 (5 bases). This CDR3 is 17 amino acids long. Per germline, CDR1 SGHTA and CDR2 FQGTGA. The V gene lost 4 bases and the J gene lost 0 bases, with 16 bases spanning the gap. In DNA, the CDR3 is TGTGCCAGCAGCTCACAAATAGGCAGGGACTCCTACAATGAGCAGTTCTTC. Translation: CASSSQIGRDSYNEQFF. The variable domain in full, with the rest retrieved from reference TRBV7-3 and TRBJ2-1, is GAGVSQTPSNKVTEKGKYVELRCDPISGHTALYWYRQSLGQGPEFLIYFQGTGAADDSGLPNDRFFAVRPEGSVSTLKIQRTERGDSAVYLCASSSQIGRDSYNEQFFGPGTRLTVL.

This chain uses TRBV7-9 with TRBJ2-7; 9 nucleotides match TRBD2. The V gene end was trimmed by 8 bases and the J gene end by 2 bases; junction bases not matched to a gene: 10. Germline-derived CDR1 and CDR2 are SEHNR and FQNEAQ (reference sequence). The length of the CDR3 is 15 residues. CDR3: CASPFPAGGAYEQYF. CDR3 in DNA: TGTGCCAGCCCCTTTCCAGCGGGAGGCGCCTACGAGCAGTACTTC.

The chain carries TRBV7-9 and TRBJ1-2; D perhaps matches TRBD1 (6 bases). The CDR3 runs to 16 residues. CDR1 is SEHNR, CDR2 FQNEAQ, per germline (reference sequence). V gave up 2 bases and J gave up 5 bases, with 18 bases separating them. The CDR3 loop is CASSLRGKDSSYGYTF. In nucleotides, the CDR3 is TGTGCCAGCAGCTTAAGGGGCAAGGACAGCTCTTATGGCTACACCTTC.

This chain links TRBV18 with TRBJ2-3; no clear D gene. V gave up 2 bases and J gave up 2 bases, with 14 bases separating them. The CDR3 totals 16 residues. Germline assignment: CDR1 KGHSH and CDR2 LQKENI. CDR3 nucleotide sequence: TGTGCCAGCTCACCAATGAGTAACCCTGCCACAGATACGCAGTATTTT. The encoded protein is CASSPMSNPATDTQYF.

This rearrangement joins TRBV11-2 to TRBJ2-7; tentatively, D is TRBD1 (5 bases). Deletions cut 6 bases from V and 2 bases from J, with 8 bases between. The CDR3 is 12 amino acids. Per germline, CDR1 SGHAT and CDR2 FQNNGV. This CDR3 is CASRRQTYEQYF. In DNA form, the CDR3 reads TGTGCCAGCAGACGACAGACCTACGAGCAGTACTTC.

The rearrangement uses TRBV13 and TRBJ2-3; 14 positions agree with TRBD2. Germline values: CDR1 PRHDT, CDR2 FYEKMQ (reference sequence). The CDR3 sequence is 18 residues long. V lost 4 bases to trimming and J lost 0 bases; unmatched junction nucleotides: 6. The CDR3 DNA reads as TGTGCCAGCAGCTCCTCGGGACTAGCGGGAGTAAGCACAGATACGCAGTATTTT. It is translated as CASSSSGLAGVSTDTQYF.

The rearrangement uses TRBV12-5 and TRBJ2-1; maybe TRBD2 (6 bases). The V gene's germline CDR1 is LGHNT and CDR2 FRNRAP. This CDR3 is 13 amino acids long. Trimming removed 2 bases from V and 9 bases from J, with 11 bases in between. The CDR3 DNA sequence: TGTGCTAGTGGTTTGATCTCCGGGAGTGAGCAGTTCTTC. Amino acids: CASGLISGSEQFF.

The J gene is TRBJ2-7, the V gene TRBV10-3, with 10 positions matching TRBD2. This CDR3 contains 16 residues. The V gene's germline CDR1 is ENHRY and CDR2 SYGVKD. V was clipped by 0 bases and J by 0 bases; unmatched bases: 2. The CDR3 DNA reads TGTGCCATCAGTGAGTCGGCTAGCGGGAGCTCCTACGAGCAGTACTTC. Translated: CAISESASGSSYEQYF.

The V call is TRBV27, the J call TRBJ2-7, with D hard to call. The CDR3 sequence is 10 residues long. V was clipped by 8 bases and J by 3 bases, with 5 bases between them. CDR1 and CDR2 (germline): MNHEY, SMNVEV (reference sequence). The CDR3 region is CASGFYEQYF. The CDR3 DNA is TGTGCCAGCGGATTCTACGAGCAGTACTTC.

The chain couples TRBV2 to TRBJ1-2; 7 bases are a match to TRBD1. There are 13 residues in the CDR3. CDR1 is SNHLY and CDR2 is FYNNEI in the germline V gene. The junction had 7 bases not matched to a gene; V was cut back by 8 bases and J by 4 bases. DNA of the CDR3: TGTGCCAGCTACAGGGGCCCCTCCTATGGCTACACCTTC. Its translation is CASYRGPSYGYTF.

The CDR3, as DNA: TGTGCCACCCCTCGGACAGGATCGACTGAAGCTTTCTTT. This gives the protein CATPRTGSTEAFF. The rearrangement joins TRBV2 to TRBJ1-1, with 7 bases that match TRBD1. Germline V lookup: CDR1 SNHLY, CDR2 FYNNEI. V shed 10 bases, J shed 5 bases, and the junction held 10 bases outside the gene matches. The CDR3 loop spans 13 amino acids.

This chain joins TRBV7-6 and TRBJ2-7; 9 bases fit TRBD2. CDR3 length: 17 amino acids. V lost 5 bases and J lost 4; bases outside the gene matches: 15. Germline loops: CDR1 SGHVS, CDR2 FNYEAQ. The CDR3 here is CASSPTTSGLVRYEQYF. The CDR3 nucleotides read TGTGCCAGCAGCCCTACTACTAGCGGGCTTGTGAGGTACGAGCAGTACTTC.

The chain's CDR3 is CASSRHEQYF. CDR3 nucleotide sequence: TGTGCCAGCAGCAGGCACGAGCAGTACTTC. This chain uses TRBV21-1 with TRBJ2-7; the table gives TRBD1 as D, unverified against the DNA. TRBV21-1 is described as a pseudogene. The CDR3 sequence is 10 residues long.

The genes are TRBV28 and TRBJ2-7; D gene ambiguous. CDR3 length: 13 amino acids. Between the trimmed V and J ends, which lost 5 bases and 5 bases, there was a span of 13 bases. CDR1 is MDHEN and CDR2 is SYDVKM in the germline V gene. CDR3 amino acids: CASSPRPWDEQYF. CDR3 sequence (DNA): TGTGCCAGCAGTCCCCGCCCCTGGGACGAGCAGTACTTC.

The V and J genes are TRBV6-6 and TRBJ1-4; D not resolved. Germline lookup yields CDR1 MNHNY and CDR2 SVGAGI (reference sequence). The CDR3 is 16 residues long. Between the trimmed V and J ends, which lost 6 bases and 1 base, there was a span of 15 bases. The CDR3 nucleotides are TGTGCCAGCAGCTCCGGGAAACTGGTAACTAATGAAAAACTGTTTTTT. Protein: CASSSGKLVTNEKLFF.

The chain recombines TRBV5-1 with TRBJ2-7; either TRBD1 or TRBD2 may supply D (5 bases each). V gave up 2 bases and J gave up 3 bases, with 9 bases separating them. The CDR3 spans 13 residues. The germline CDR1 and CDR2 sequences are SGHRS and YFSETQ. DNA of the CDR3: TGCGCCAGCAGCTTAGGGACCAACTACGAGCAGTACTTC. Translating gives CASSLGTNYEQYF.

J is TRBJ1-2 and V is TRBV5-6; D is perhaps TRBD1 (5 bases). This CDR3 is built from 12 residues. The V end lost 4 bases, the J end lost 8 bases, and 12 bases lay between the germline ends. CDR1 is SGHDT and CDR2 is YYEEEE in the germline V gene. The CDR3 DNA reads as TGTGCCAGCAGCCCGCGGGGCGAGGGCTACACCTTC. Amino acid sequence: CASSPRGEGYTF.

In this sample, this clone turned up once. The chain has TRBV30 and TRBJ1-4; no definite D call. Trimming pared 3 bases from V and 8 bases from J, leaving 10 bases between. CDR1 and CDR2 from the germline V gene are GTSNPN and SVGIG (reference sequence). CDR3 size: 12 residues. The CDR3 DNA follows: TGTGCCTGGAGCCTCCGGGAAGAAAAACTGTTTTTT. Translated, it gives CAWSLREEKLFF. Full variable domain (rest looked up from reference TRBV30 and TRBJ1-4): SQTIHQWPATLVQPVGSPLSLECTVEGTSNPNLYWYRQAAGRGLQLLFYSVGIGQISSEVPQNLSASRPQDRQFILSSKKLLLSDSGFYLCAWSLREEKLFFGSGTQLSVL.

The rearrangement uses TRBV12-2 and TRBJ1-5. TRBV12-2 has pseudogene status. CDR3 length: 14 residues. CDR3 loop: CASRLGPLGQPQHF. The CDR3 DNA sequence: TGTGCAAGTCGCTTAGGCCCATTGGGGCAGCCCCAGCATTTT.

This chain connects TRBV18 to TRBJ1-1; D possibly corresponds to TRBD1 (6 bases). Trimming removed 5 bases at V and 2 bases at J, with 18 bases between. Germline V CDR1 and CDR2: KGHSH, LQKENI. The CDR3 runs to 16 residues. CDR3 residues: CASSLRGGGENTEAFF. CDR3 sequence (DNA): TGTGCCAGCTCATTACGAGGGGGGGGCGAAAACACTGAAGCTTTCTTT.

The rearrangement joins TRBV5-1 to TRBJ2-1, with 10 nucleotides matching TRBD1. Germline V CDR1 and CDR2: SGHRS, YFSETQ. The V and J ends lost 7 bases and 8 bases, in that order; junction bases with no gene match: 9. CDR3 length: 14 amino acids. CDR3 protein: CASGEGTGDDEQFF. The CDR3 nucleotides read TGCGCCAGCGGCGAGGGGACAGGGGACGATGAGCAGTTCTTC.

The chain joins TRBV10-1 to TRBJ1-1; D unresolved. Germline CDR1 is WNHNN and CDR2 is SYGVQD (reference sequence). The CDR3 runs to 13 residues. With 3 bases removed from V and 3 bases from J, the gap between germline ends came to 8 bases. CDR3 region: CASSDAEDTEAFF. In DNA form, the CDR3 reads TGCGCCAGCAGTGATGCGGAGGACACTGAAGCTTTCTTT.

The chain has TRBV10-3 and TRBJ1-2, with D maybe TRBD1 (6 bases). The germline gives CDR1 ENHRY, CDR2 SYGVKD. The CDR3 covers 17 residues. The V gene lost 4 bases and the J gene lost 4 bases, with 22 bases spanning the gap. CDR3 coding DNA: TGTGCCATCAGTGGGAAAGGGACAACCTCGATGGCCTATGGCTACACCTTC. Translating gives CAISGKGTTSMAYGYTF.

This clone was seen a single time. The J gene is TRBJ1-1, the V gene TRBV1; the table's D gene call, TRBD1, was not cross checked with the DNA. TRBV1 is shown as a pseudogene. The length of the CDR3 is 15 residues. CDR3 bases: TGCACCAGCAGCCAACCCCAACAGGGGGACACTGAAGCTTTCTTT. This sequence encodes CTSSQPQQGDTEAFF.

J is TRBJ1-4 and V is TRBV7-2; 7 bases map to TRBD1. Trimming took 4 bases from V and 7 from J; bases not matched to a gene: 6. The length of the CDR3 is 14 residues. In germline, CDR1 is SGHTA, CDR2 FQGNSA. The CDR3 loop is CASSWTGGSEKLFF. CDR3 coding DNA: TGTGCCAGCAGCTGGACAGGAGGGAGTGAAAAACTGTTTTTT.